One and the same sample provided the 29 T cell receptor beta chains below, sequenced in a study of regulatory T cells in long-lasting Graves disease. Through Arm-PCR of CDR3 regions and iRepertoire HTBI primers, TCR beta libraries were built. One entry per CDR3 protein, called by TCRdb with MiXCR from the multiplex PCR reads. The sample lists about 340,000 distinct CDR3 sequences; roughly a fifth were seen once. The time point is: persistent/refractory GD, antithyroid drugs over 5 years with positive TRAb. The TCR library was prepared using RNA isolated from PBMCs. Sequenced material: peripheral blood mononuclear cells (PBMCs), taken when the disease was refractory, from a patient treated with antithyroid drugs. Receptor source: a female donor with Graves disease.

This clonotype was seen ten or more times. CDR3 protein: CASSEAIGVGGNQPQHF. The CDR3 nucleotides read TGTGCCAGCAGTGAAGCGATTGGGGTTGGGGGCAATCAGCCCCAGCATTTT. The chain combines TRBV6-1 with TRBJ1-5; D is ambiguous. Trimming took 0 bases from V and 2 from J, leaving 14 bases between them. The germline V gene encodes CDR1 MNHNS and CDR2 SASEGT. The CDR3 length is 17 residues.

This clonotype was observed a handful of times. The chain joins TRBV11-2 to TRBJ1-2, with 8 bases identical to TRBD1. CDR3 length: 14 residues. The junction had 6 bases not matched to a gene; V was cut back by 5 bases and J by 4 bases. Germline V gene lookup returns CDR1 SGHAT and CDR2 FQNNGV. The CDR3 DNA is TGTGCCAGCAGCCAGGGACAGGAAAGCTATGGCTACACCTTC. Translation: CASSQGQESYGYTF.

The chain combines TRBV6-1 with TRBJ1-1; no reliable D call. From germline, CDR1 is MNHNS and CDR2 SASEGT. Trimming left V 6 bases short and J 6 bases short, with 14 bases between. This CDR3 has 13 amino acids. The CDR3 loop is CASSQISGAEAFF. CDR3 nucleotides: TGTGCCAGCAGCCAAATTTCTGGGGCTGAAGCTTTCTTT.

This clonotype appeared many times. The chain couples TRBV6-1 to TRBJ1-5; 7 bases fit TRBD1. The CDR3 sequence is 17 residues long. Trimming took 5 bases from V and 0 from J; bases not matched to a gene: 10. From germline, CDR1 is MNHNS and CDR2 SASEGT. CDR3 bases: TGTGCCAGCAGTCACCCGGACAGGCCCTATAGCAATCAGCCCCAGCATTTT. Translating gives CASSHPDRPYSNQPQHF.

This clonotype was picked up many times. CDR3 loop: CASRGWDSGANVLTF. CDR3 nucleotides: TGTGCCAGCAGAGGGTGGGACTCTGGGGCCAACGTCCTGACTTTC. The chain is built from TRBV6-1 and TRBJ2-6; D gene ambiguous. The CDR3 covers 15 residues. From germline, CDR1 is MNHNS and CDR2 SASEGT. Trimming removed 6 bases at V and 0 bases at J, with 9 bases between.

The chain employs TRBV24-1 and TRBJ1-1, with D tentatively TRBD1 (5 bases). Trimming took 0 bases from V and 11 from J, leaving 15 bases between them. Germline loops: CDR1 KGHDR, CDR2 SFDVKD. The CDR3 is made up of 14 amino acids. CDR3 coding DNA: TGTGCCACCAGTGATTTGTCGAGCGGGGCTGGGGCTTTCTTT. Protein: CATSDLSSGAGAFF.

The chain has TRBV28 and TRBJ2-1; 7 positions agree with TRBD1. With V trimmed by 6 bases and J by 6 bases, 8 bases remained unmatched. This CDR3 spans 14 amino acids. Germline CDR1 MDHEN, CDR2 SYDVKM. CDR3 nucleotide sequence: TGTGCCAGCAGCTCAGCTAACAGGGGCAATGAGCAGTTCTTC. Its protein product is CASSSANRGNEQFF.

This clonotype was seen a handful of times. V is TRBV20-1 and J is TRBJ2-7, with D tentatively TRBD1 (5 bases). The CDR3 length is 13 residues. Germline V gene data show CDR1 as DFQATT and CDR2 as SNEGSKA (reference sequence). The ends were cut back, 0 bases at V and 7 bases at J, with 13 bases in the middle. CDR3 nucleotide sequence: TGCAGTGCTAGAGAGAACAGGCTGCTGGAGCAGTACTTC. This translates into CSARENRLLEQYF.

This clonotype has a handful of counts. This rearrangement joins TRBV19 to TRBJ1-2, with D unclear. Germline V lookup: CDR1 LNHDA, CDR2 SQIVND (reference sequence). V lost 2 bases and J 8 bases, leaving 6 bases between the germline ends. This CDR3 is 11 amino acids long. DNA of the CDR3: TGTGCCAGTAGTATATCTCGGGGCTACACCTTC. It specifies CASSISRGYTF.

This clonotype was detected many times. The chain carries TRBV12-3 or TRBV12-4 and TRBJ2-7, with no clear D. Trimming shortened V by 5 bases and J by 2 bases, and 13 bases separated the two germline ends. The CDR3 totals 14 residues. DNA of the CDR3: TGTGCCAGCAGTGACCGGAACTTGCCCTACGAGCAGTACTTC. Translated: CASSDRNLPYEQYF.

The chain couples TRBV6-5 to TRBJ1-5, with unresolved D. CDR1 and CDR2 (germline): MNHEY, SVGAGI. V was trimmed by 2 bases and J by 4 bases, leaving 12 bases between them. The CDR3 has 15 amino acids. The CDR3 sequence is CASSYIGVANQPQHF. The CDR3 DNA reads as TGTGCCAGCAGTTACATAGGAGTAGCAAATCAGCCCCAGCATTTT.

This clonotype has a count of ten or more. The chain recombines TRBV29-1 with TRBJ1-1; D call uncertain. Per germline, CDR1 SQVTM and CDR2 ANQGSEA. The CDR3 length is 14 residues. Trimming removed 6 bases from V and 4 bases from J, with 18 bases in between. DNA of the CDR3: TGCAGCGTGAAGGGCTGGGGTGAGGGCACTGAAGCTTTCTTT. Its translation: CSVKGWGEGTEAFF.

This clonotype has at least ten counts. V usage is TRBV15 and J usage is TRBJ1-2; D is uncertain. Germline-derived CDR1 and CDR2 are LNHNV and YYDKDF (reference sequence). V dropped 0 bases and J dropped 8 bases, with 16 bases sitting between them. This CDR3 contains 15 residues. The CDR3 nucleotides are TGTGCCACCAGCAGAGATCTGTCCGGGTCGAAGGGCTACACCTTC. Protein product: CATSRDLSGSKGYTF. Filled out from reference TRBV15 and TRBJ1-2, the complete variable domain reads DAMVIQNPRYQVTQFGKPVTLSCSQTLNHNVMYWYQQKSSQAPKLLFHYYDKDFNNEADTPDNFQSRRPNTSFCFLDIRSPGLGDTAMYLCATSRDLSGSKGYTFGSGTRLTVV.

This clonotype was seen many times. V is TRBV28 and J is TRBJ2-7, with 13 bases fitting TRBD2. The J segment lost 2 bases and the V segment lost 6 bases, leaving 7 bases of the junction unmatched. The CDR3 is 16 residues long. Germline values: CDR1 MDHEN, CDR2 SYDVKM. CDR3: CASRRTSGSLAYEQYF. CDR3 DNA: TGTGCCAGCAGGCGGACTAGCGGGAGTCTCGCCTACGAGCAGTACTTC.

This clonotype was recorded many times. This chain joins TRBV7-9 and TRBJ2-7; D may be TRBD1 (6 bases). This CDR3 has 14 residues. Germline V CDR1 and CDR2: SEHNR, FQNEAQ (reference sequence). V was trimmed by 2 bases and J by 4 bases, leaving 12 bases between them. The CDR3, as DNA: TGTGCCAGCAGCTTAAGGTCCCAGGGGTACGAGCAGTACTTC. Translating gives CASSLRSQGYEQYF.

This clonotype was recorded many times. The rearrangement joins TRBV11-1 to TRBJ1-1; 7 nucleotides line up with TRBD1. Per germline, CDR1 SGHAT and CDR2 FQDESV (reference sequence). The V segment lost 0 bases and the J segment 5 bases; nucleotides outside the gene matches: 3. The CDR3 is made up of 14 amino acids. CDR3 sequence reads: CASSLAGGRTEAFF. Written as DNA, the CDR3 is TGTGCCAGCAGCTTAGCAGGGGGCCGTACTGAAGCTTTCTTT.

This clonotype occurred a few times. The V call is TRBV19, the J call TRBJ2-2, with D unclear. The ends were cut back, 5 bases at V and 1 base at J, with 5 bases in the middle. This CDR3 is built from 13 residues. The germline gives CDR1 LNHDA, CDR2 SQIVND (reference sequence). The CDR3 reads CASSVVNTGELFF. The CDR3 DNA reads as TGTGCCAGTAGTGTCGTGAACACCGGGGAGCTGTTTTTT.

Ten or more counts support this clonotype. The rearrangement uses TRBV6-1 and TRBJ1-2; 7 positions agree with TRBD1. CDR3 length: 13 amino acids. In germline, CDR1 is MNHNS, CDR2 SASEGT. J lost 2 bases, V lost 8 bases, and 5 bases had no gene match. The CDR3 bases are TGTGCCAGCGGGAAGGACAGGAACTATGGCTACACCTTC. Translation: CASGKDRNYGYTF.

The table lists this clonotype with a few counts. This sequence joins TRBV5-1 and TRBJ2-5, with TRBD2 identical over 7 bases. V was clipped by 0 bases and J by 4 bases; unmatched bases: 6. This CDR3 region has 15 residues. Germline CDR1 SGHRS, CDR2 YFSETQ. This CDR3 reads CASSLVAGEGETQYF. In DNA form, the CDR3 reads TGCGCCAGCAGCTTGGTTGCGGGAGAGGGAGAGACCCAGTACTTC.

This clonotype showed up many times. The chain joins TRBV28 to TRBJ2-5, with TRBD2 as a possible D gene (6 bases). This CDR3 contains 13 residues. Trimming left V 4 bases short and J 2 bases short, with 8 bases between. Germline V gene lookup returns CDR1 MDHEN and CDR2 SYDVKM. The CDR3 sequence is CASSWGEQETQYF. Here the CDR3 DNA reads TGTGCCAGCAGTTGGGGGGAACAAGAGACCCAGTACTTC.

This clonotype was seen more than once but under ten times. This chain connects TRBV7-3 to TRBJ1-1, with D unresolved. Germline loops: CDR1 SGHTA, CDR2 FQGTGA. This CDR3 spans 14 amino acids. Trimming left V 1 base short and J 0 bases short, with 6 bases between. CDR3 nucleotide sequence: TGTGCCAGCAGCTTAATGGCACTGAACACTGAAGCTTTCTTT. Amino acid sequence: CASSLMALNTEAFF.

This clonotype was counted at least ten times. The chain combines TRBV27 with TRBJ1-5; TRBD1 matches 10 bases. J was trimmed by 5 bases and V by 5 bases; bases with no gene match: 12. This CDR3 has 17 amino acids. The germline CDR1 and CDR2 sequences are MNHEY and SMNVEV (reference sequence). DNA of the CDR3: TGTGCCAGCAGTCGGACCCGGGACAGGGGTCTGGATCAGCCCCAGCATTTT. Translation: CASSRTRDRGLDQPQHF.

This clonotype was detected a few times. The J gene is TRBJ1-2, the V gene TRBV19; unclear D gene. Germline-derived CDR1 and CDR2 are LNHDA and SQIVND (reference sequence). The CDR3 length is 16 residues. V was shortened by 5 bases and J by 7 bases, with 23 bases between the two germline ends. As DNA, the CDR3 is TGTGCCAGTAGTTCGGGCCAGAGCACAGCTGCGGGTGGCTACACCTTC. This gives the protein CASSSGQSTAAGGYTF.

This clonotype was observed a handful of times. The chain is built from TRBV2 and TRBJ1-5; TRBD1 might be the D (6 bases). Germline V gene lookup returns CDR1 SNHLY and CDR2 FYNNEI. V was shortened by 6 bases and J by 4 bases, with 16 bases between the two germline ends. The CDR3 has 15 amino acids. The CDR3, as DNA: TGTGCCAGCAGGCCGGACAGCCTGATGAATCAGCCCCAGCATTTT. It encodes CASRPDSLMNQPQHF.

This clonotype was picked up many times. The rearrangement joins TRBV2 to TRBJ2-2; no reliable D call. The CDR3 consists of 14 residues. Trimming shortened V by 3 bases and J by 3 bases, and 8 bases separated the two germline ends. Germline V gene lookup returns CDR1 SNHLY and CDR2 FYNNEI. The CDR3 DNA reads TGTGCCAGCAGTGAGTTGGCAGACACCGGGGAGCTGTTTTTT. Translation: CASSELADTGELFF.

This clonotype was seen only a few times. The chain combines TRBV27 with TRBJ1-2; D is perhaps TRBD1 (6 bases). CDR1 and CDR2 from the germline V gene are MNHEY and SMNVEV (reference sequence). The V gene lost 4 bases and the J gene lost 7 bases, with 13 bases spanning the gap. The length of the CDR3 is 13 residues. CDR3 sequence reads: CASSSWGLSGYTF. CDR3 nucleotide sequence: TGTGCCAGCAGTTCATGGGGGCTTTCTGGCTACACCTTC.

The CDR3 here is CASPTGRTDTQYF. DNA of the CDR3: TGCGCCAGCCCGACGGGACGCACAGATACGCAGTATTTT. V usage is TRBV10-1 and J usage is TRBJ2-3; D may correspond to TRBD1 or TRBD2 (5 bases each). The V end was cut by 8 bases, the J end by 1 base, with 10 bases between. This CDR3 comprises 13 residues. Germline V CDR1 and CDR2: WNHNN, SYGVQD (reference sequence).

This clonotype was counted ten times or more. The chain has TRBV6-1 and TRBJ1-1; D not certain. Trimming took 10 bases from V and 0 from J, leaving 6 bases between them. This CDR3 comprises 11 residues. Germline CDR1 MNHNS, CDR2 SASEGT. CDR3 sequence (DNA): TGTGCCAACAGCCTGAACACTGAAGCTTTCTTT. This translates into CANSLNTEAFF.

In this sample, this clonotype turned up many times. The chain links TRBV28 to TRBJ1-5; perhaps TRBD1 as D (6 bases). The CDR3 consists of 16 residues. Germline lookup yields CDR1 MDHEN and CDR2 SYDVKM. Trimming cost V 8 bases and J 4 bases, with 21 bases left between them. CDR3 loop: CASLRTAWFRNQPQHF. CDR3 DNA: TGTGCCAGCCTCCGGACAGCATGGTTTAGGAATCAGCCCCAGCATTTT.